Below, 29 T cell receptor beta chains from the same sample are listed, as sequenced in a study of shared clonotypes between healthy human individuals (dated by TCRdb to about 2020). The receptor library was made with the immunoSEQ multiplex PCR assay. Here the immuneACCESS table is served through TCRdb, limited to in-frame sequences with V and J called. Missing clones are a known gap in these copies; in checked studies unresolved V genes cover under half, and the rest lacks a known reason. The sample profile shows 2.3 million or so clones; about 92% of them were found once. About 0.41% of the sample goes to the ten largest clones. Sequencing was done on a sample of naive CD4+ T cells from PBMCs. Read against the paper, the sample's cell subset or site label means: CD45RA+ positively selected. Receptors were obtained from a man aged 18 to 29 in good health. Some clones in this sample may be carry-over from other donors' samples.

In its sample, this clone was seen once. The V and J genes are TRBV7-3 and TRBJ2-1; tentative D call: TRBD2 (6 bases). The length of the CDR3 is 15 residues. Germline V gene sequence: CDR1 SGHTA, CDR2 FQGTGA. Trimming removed 4 bases from V and 5 bases from J, with 15 bases in between. This chain's CDR3 is CASSSGRGNNNEQFF. CDR3 nucleotides: TGTGCCAGCAGCTCCGGACGGGGGAACAACAATGAGCAGTTCTTC. Based on the CDR3 plus reference TRBV7-3 and TRBJ2-1, the full variable domain is GAGVSQTPSNKVTEKGKYVELRCDPISGHTALYWYRQSLGQGPEFLIYFQGTGAADDSGLPNDRFFAVRPEGSVSTLKIQRTERGDSAVYLCASSSGRGNNNEQFFGPGTRLTVL.

This clone was counted once. The rearrangement links TRBV25-1 to TRBJ2-7; 7 nucleotides align to TRBD1. The CDR3 is made up of 17 amino acids. V lost 5 bases to trimming and J lost 4 bases; unmatched junction nucleotides: 17. Germline loops: CDR1 MGHDK, CDR2 SYGVNS. CDR3 sequence: CASSHNPNRGNLYEQYF. CDR3 nucleotide sequence: TGTGCCAGCAGTCATAACCCCAACAGGGGTAATTTGTACGAGCAGTACTTC.

The V call is TRBV19, the J call TRBJ1-1; 7 positions agree with TRBD1. This CDR3 region has 14 residues. The junction had 8 bases not matched to a gene; V was cut back by 5 bases and J by 5 bases. Germline loops: CDR1 LNHDA, CDR2 SQIVND (reference sequence). The CDR3 region has the DNA TGTGCCAGTAGTCCAAGACAGGGAGCTACTGAAGCTTTCTTT. Translating it yields CASSPRQGATEAFF.

The chain uses TRBV7-2 and TRBJ2-7, with a tentative D call TRBD2 (6 bases). Trimming left V 1 base short and J 2 bases short, with 12 bases between. CDR1 is SGHTA, CDR2 FQGNSA, per germline. This CDR3 has 15 amino acids. CDR3 in DNA: TGTGCCAGCAGCTTAGGCGGGACGCTTACCTACGAGCAGTACTTC. Protein sequence: CASSLGGTLTYEQYF.

The chain has TRBV21-1 and TRBJ2-4; the D call of TRBD1 is as the table states it, not checked on the DNA. TRBV21-1 is a documented pseudogene. The CDR3 is 19 amino acids. CDR3 sequence reads: CASSRTGTGVSVAKNIQYF. CDR3 bases: TGTGCCAGCAGCCGGACCGGGACAGGGGTTTCCGTAGCCAAAAACATTCAGTACTTC.

This chain links TRBV18 with TRBJ2-1; TRBD1 matches at 7 bases. The trim removed 3 bases at V and 0 bases at J, leaving 5 bases unmatched. Germline lookup yields CDR1 KGHSH and CDR2 LQKENI. The CDR3 length is 16 residues. CDR3 DNA: TGTGCCAGCTCACCCCAGTGGGACAGCTCCTACAATGAGCAGTTCTTC. Encoded protein: CASSPQWDSSYNEQFF.

This clone was seen only a few times. The V gene is TRBV29-1, the J gene TRBJ1-1; D remains ambiguous. Germline V gene data show CDR1 as SQVTM and CDR2 as ANQGSEA. The CDR3 covers 13 residues. V was cut by 6 bases and J by 3 bases, with 14 bases left in between. CDR3: CSVLRPLDTEAFF. CDR3 DNA: TGCAGCGTCCTCCGGCCTCTGGACACTGAAGCTTTCTTT.

CDR3 protein: CASSQGGQYTEAFF. The CDR3 DNA is TGTGCCAGCAGCCAGGGGGGGCAGTACACTGAAGCTTTCTTT. The chain combines TRBV7-3 with TRBJ1-1; 7 bases are shared with TRBD1. CDR3 size: 14 residues. V shed 5 bases and J 3 bases; nucleotides not matched to a gene: 6. Germline loops: CDR1 SGHTA, CDR2 FQGTGA.

The gene calls are TRBV9 and TRBJ1-2, with a possible D match to TRBD1 (5 bases). CDR3 length equals 14 residues. V dropped 2 bases and J dropped 2 bases, with 10 bases sitting between them. Germline lookup yields CDR1 SGDLS and CDR2 YYNGEE. DNA for the CDR3: TGTGCCAGCAGCGTCGGGACGGTAAACTATGGCTACACCTTC. As protein: CASSVGTVNYGYTF.

The sample holds one count of this clone. The gene calls are TRBV21-1 and TRBJ2-7; the table's TRBD2 call for D was not verified on the DNA. TRBV21-1 is a listed pseudogene. The CDR3 runs 15 residues. The DNA for the CDR3 is TGTGCCAGCAGCTACGGGACTTTTCCCTCCTACGAGCAGTACTTC. It yields the protein CASSYGTFPSYEQYF.

This rearrangement joins TRBV28 to TRBJ1-1; D possibly corresponds to TRBD1 (6 bases). The CDR3 spans 14 residues. V lost 8 bases to trimming and J lost 5 bases, with 18 bases between them. The germline V gene has CDR1 MDHEN and CDR2 SYDVKM. The CDR3 DNA reads TGTGCCAGCGGGCTAGGGGGGAGTATGACTGAAGCTTTCTTT. Translation: CASGLGGSMTEAFF. The variable domain in full, completed from reference TRBV28 and TRBJ1-1, reads DVKVTQSSRYLVKRTGEKVFLECVQDMDHENMFWYRQDPGLGLRLIYFSYDVKMKEKGDIPEGYSVSREKKERFSLILESASTNQTSMYLCASGLGGSMTEAFFGQGTRLTVV.

The DNA for the CDR3 is TGTGCCAGCAGTGAACCCTTGATTGGGGGGTCGGGCGAGACCCAGTACTTC. Translation: CASSEPLIGGSGETQYF. The V and J genes are TRBV6-1 and TRBJ2-5; D possibly corresponds to TRBD2 (6 bases). V lost 2 bases and J lost 5, with 21 bases in between. CDR3 length: 17 amino acids. From germline, CDR1 is MNHNS and CDR2 SASEGT.

The chain links TRBV28 to TRBJ1-5, with D possibly being TRBD1 (5 bases). Trimming pared 4 bases from V and 2 bases from J, leaving 12 bases between. The CDR3 has 15 amino acids. Germline CDR1 reads MDHEN; CDR2 reads SYDVKM. The CDR3 is CASSSPGGGNQPQHF. The CDR3 DNA sequence: TGTGCCAGCAGTTCCCCCGGGGGGGGCAATCAGCCCCAGCATTTT.

This chain joins TRBV6-6 and TRBJ2-7; either TRBD1 or TRBD2 may supply D (5 bases each). Per the germline V gene, CDR1 is MNHNY and CDR2 is SVGAGI (reference sequence). Trimming cost V 1 base and J 0 bases, with 13 bases left between them. The CDR3 is 16 amino acids. In DNA, the CDR3 is TGTGCCAGCAGTTACTTTGGGACGGGACCCTCCTACGAGCAGTACTTC. Translating it yields CASSYFGTGPSYEQYF.

The V and J genes are TRBV9 and TRBJ1-4; D unresolved. This CDR3 has 13 residues. The V gene's germline CDR1 is SGDLS and CDR2 YYNGEE. Trimming cost V 2 bases and J 7 bases, with 9 bases left between them. In nucleotides, the CDR3 is TGTGCCAGCAGCGTTTGGGGATCTGAAAAACTGTTTTTT. It codes for CASSVWGSEKLFF.

The rearrangement links TRBV7-2 to TRBJ2-1; 7 nucleotides line up with TRBD2. This CDR3 comprises 17 residues. In germline, CDR1 is SGHTA, CDR2 FQGNSA. V lost 1 base and J lost 0; bases outside the gene matches: 6. The CDR3 nucleotides are TGTGCCAGCAGCTTAGTAGGGAGCGGGGTCTCCTACAATGAGCAGTTCTTC. Amino acid sequence: CASSLVGSGVSYNEQFF. Full variable domain (missing parts from reference TRBV7-2 and TRBJ2-1): GAGVSQSPSNKVTEKGKDVELRCDPISGHTALYWYRQSLGQGLEFLIYFQGNSAPDKSGLPSDRFSAERTGGSVSTLTIQRTQQEDSAVYLCASSLVGSGVSYNEQFFGPGTRLTVL.

This clone was counted only a few times. The chain links TRBV20-1 to TRBJ1-5; D uncertain. V was cut by 1 base and J by 11 bases, with 9 bases left in between. This CDR3 spans 11 amino acids. Looked up from germline, CDR1 is DFQATT and CDR2 is SNEGSKA (reference sequence). The CDR3 sequence: CSARVGGSQHF. In DNA form, the CDR3 reads TGCAGTGCTAGAGTTGGTGGGTCCCAGCATTTT.

CDR3 amino acids: CASSSQGGNQPQHF. The DNA for the CDR3 is TGCGCCAGCAGCTCACAGGGTGGCAATCAGCCCCAGCATTTT. The rearrangement uses TRBV5-1 and TRBJ1-5, with D maybe TRBD1 (6 bases). The CDR3 covers 14 residues. V was shortened by 3 bases and J by 2 bases, with 9 bases between the two germline ends. Germline-derived CDR1 and CDR2 are SGHRS and YFSETQ. The full variable domain, its missing parts supplied by reference TRBV5-1 and TRBJ1-5, is KAGVTQTPRYLIKTRGQQVTLSCSPISGHRSVSWYQQTPGQGLQFLFEYFSETQRNKGNFPGRFSGRQFSNSRSEMNVSTLELGDSALYLCASSSQGGNQPQHFGDGTRLSIL.

Regarding this clone: This same CDR3 is encoded by further DNA sequences in the sample. The rearrangement joins TRBV25-1 to TRBJ2-2; D gene uncertain. V gave up 6 bases and J gave up 1 base, with 3 bases separating them. This CDR3 has 12 amino acids. Germline CDR1 is MGHDK and CDR2 is SYGVNS. CDR3 bases: TGTGCCAGCAGAGAGAACACCGGGGAGCTGTTTTTT. As protein: CASRENTGELFF.

This clone was picked up one time. The rearrangement links TRBV30 to TRBJ2-1; TRBD1 or TRBD2 may be the D gene (6 bases each). Per germline, CDR1 GTSNPN and CDR2 SVGIG (reference sequence). The CDR3 length is 12 residues. V lost 1 base and J 7 bases, leaving 8 bases between the germline ends. The CDR3 nucleotides read TGTGCCTGGAGTGAGGGGGGTAATGAGCAGTTCTTC. This encodes CAWSEGGNEQFF.

The table lists this clone with a few counts. The rearrangement joins TRBV2 to TRBJ1-1; 8 nucleotides line up with TRBD1. CDR1 is SNHLY, CDR2 FYNNEI, per germline. Trimming took 6 bases from V and 5 from J; bases not matched to a gene: 8. The CDR3 is 14 residues long. The CDR3 region has the DNA TGTGCCAGCAGAGGGCGGGGGACAGGAACTGAAGCTTTCTTT. Protein product: CASRGRGTGTEAFF.

DNA of the CDR3: TGCGCCAGCAGCTTGTTGGCCAGACCGGACTACAATGAGCAGTTCTTC. This encodes CASSLLARPDYNEQFF. V gene TRBV5-1 combines with J gene TRBJ2-1; D call uncertain. V was cut by 1 base and J by 3 bases, with 14 bases left in between. Looked up from germline, CDR1 is SGHRS and CDR2 is YFSETQ. This CDR3 is built from 16 residues.

As DNA, the CDR3 is TGTGCCAGCAGCTTAGATCAAGACGGGGAGCTGTTTTTT. Amino acids: CASSLDQDGELFF. The chain recombines TRBV11-3 with TRBJ2-2; D gene ambiguous. The CDR3 is made up of 13 amino acids. With 0 bases removed from V and 7 bases from J, the gap between germline ends came to 6 bases. Germline CDR1 reads SGHNT; CDR2 reads YENEEA.

The chain couples TRBV29-1 to TRBJ2-3, with TRBD2 as a possible D gene (5 bases). V shed 6 bases and J shed 0 bases, with 13 bases lying between them. CDR1 and CDR2 (germline): SQVTM, ANQGSEA. The CDR3 has 14 residues. CDR3 in DNA: TGCAGCGTCGTACGCAGGACTAGCACAGATACGCAGTATTTT. Translating gives CSVVRRTSTDTQYF.

The chain links TRBV9 to TRBJ2-5, with 12 bases matching TRBD1. The germline gives CDR1 SGDLS, CDR2 YYNGEE. The CDR3 is 17 residues long. V lost 4 bases and J lost 5; bases outside the gene matches: 12. The CDR3 DNA reads TGTGCCAGCAGCACCGCCTCAGGGACAGGGGGCTGGGAGACCCAGTACTTC. Translated: CASSTASGTGGWETQYF.

This chain links TRBV7-9 with TRBJ2-3; TRBD2 matches at 7 bases. CDR1 is SEHNR, CDR2 FQNEAQ, per germline (reference sequence). V gave up 6 bases and J gave up 3 bases; unmatched junction bases: 12. There are 16 residues in the CDR3. The CDR3 coding sequence is TGTGCCAGCAGACATGCCGGGGGGAGGAGGACAGATACGCAGTATTTT. This translates into CASRHAGGRRTDTQYF.

The V and J genes are TRBV5-1 and TRBJ1-5; 8 nucleotides match TRBD1. CDR1 is SGHRS, CDR2 YFSETQ, per germline. V gave up 4 bases and J gave up 5 bases; unmatched junction bases: 2. This CDR3 has 13 residues. For the CDR3, the DNA is TGCGCCAGCAGCCCGGGACAGGATCAGCCCCAGCATTTT. It is translated as CASSPGQDQPQHF.

The chain employs TRBV7-2 and TRBJ2-3, with a possible D match to TRBD2 (6 bases). The germline gives CDR1 SGHTA, CDR2 FQGNSA. CDR3 length: 15 residues. Trimming took off 5 bases at V and 6 bases at J, with 18 bases between the two ends. The CDR3 reads CASSPSGGRPDTQYF. The CDR3 DNA reads as TGTGCCAGCAGCCCCTCCGGGGGACGTCCGGATACGCAGTATTTT.

This sequence joins TRBV5-1 and TRBJ2-5; TRBD2 matches 11 bases. The CDR3 is made up of 15 amino acids. The ends lost 4 bases at V and 5 bases at J; junction bases unmatched: 7. Germline CDR1 is SGHRS and CDR2 is YFSETQ. CDR3 coding DNA: TGCGCCAGCAGCCCAAGACTAGCGGGAAGGGAGACCCAGTACTTC. It translates to CASSPRLAGRETQYF.